The rows below give T cell receptor beta chains drawn from one sample of a study of OX40 agonist ivuxolimab in advanced cancers. The method was immunoSEQ multiplex PCR; TCRdb's version includes in-frame clones alone and lacks a portion of them. The repertoire consists of tens of thousands of clones, with about 94% occurring once and the leading ten covering 0.4% to 0.5%. The material was CD4+ or CD8+ T cells sorted from blood, obtained in a trial of the OX40 agonist ivuxolimab. These receptors were collected from an adult with an advanced solid tumor such as melanoma, head and neck, liver or kidney cancer. The CDR3 runs from the conserved cysteine through the conserved F or W. D genes are given only for firm matches. Not every row has a clone size; where given, it reads once, few, many or a size class.

abundance	len	d_gene	v_gene	j_gene	CDR3nt	CDR3aa
.	14	.	TRBV30	TRBJ1-5	TGTGCCTGGAATCCGGACGGTACCAATCAGCCCCAGCATTTT	CAWNPDGTNQPQHF
.	14	TRBD1	TRBV19	TRBJ1-5	TGTGCCAGTAGTCCGCAGGGGGGGGATCAGCCCCAGCATTTT	CASSPQGGDQPQHF
.	16	TRBD2	TRBV7-7	TRBJ2-5	TGTGCCAGCAGTTACGGGACTAGCGGGACCCAAGAGACCCAGTACTTC	CASSYGTSGTQETQYF
.	13	.	TRBV29-1	TRBJ2-5	TGCAGCGGTCGACAGATAGGATTGGAGACCCAGTACTTC	CSGRQIGLETQYF
.	14	.	TRBV18	TRBJ2-3	TGTGCCAGCTCACAAGGGACTAGCACAGATACGCAGTATTTT	CASSQGTSTDTQYF
.	14	.	TRBV30	TRBJ1-3	TGTGCCTGGAGTGTTGGGGGGACTGGAAACACCATATATTTT	CAWSVGGTGNTIYF
.	15	.	TRBV18	TRBJ1-2	TGTGCCAGCTCACCATCTCAGGGGAAATTCTATGGCTACACCTTC	CASSPSQGKFYGYTF
.	15	.	TRBV2	TRBJ1-4	TGTGCCAGCAGTCGGGACCCAACTCGGGGTGAAAAACTGTTTTTT	CASSRDPTRGEKLFF
.	16	.	TRBV5-4	TRBJ1-2	TGTGCCAGCAGCTTGCAGGGGCGAATGAACGGCTATGGCTACACCTTC	CASSLQGRMNGYGYTF
.	17	.	TRBV12-5	TRBJ1-5	TGTGCTAGTGGTTTGATGTTTGAGACAGTTAGCAATCAGCCCCAGCATTTT	CASGLMFETVSNQPQHF
once	11	.	TRBV6-6	TRBJ2-3	TGTGCCAGCGGGTCCACAGATACGCAGTATTTT	CASGSTDTQYF
once	16	TRBD1	TRBV27	TRBJ2-1	TGTGCCAGCACTCCCGCCGGGACAGGGGACTACAATGAGCAGTTCTTC	CASTPAGTGDYNEQFF
.	14	TRBD1	TRBV15	TRBJ2-1	TGTGCCACCAGCAGACGGGACAGGCACAATGAGCAGTTCTTC	CATSRRDRHNEQFF
.	15	.	TRBV12-5	TRBJ1-5	TGTGCTAGTGGCCTGGACAGCTATAGCAATCAGCCCCAGCATTTT	CASGLDSYSNQPQHF
.	14	.	TRBV29-1	TRBJ2-2	TGCAGCTCCAGGGATGAAATGAACACCGGGGAGCTGTTTTTT	CSSRDEMNTGELFF
.	13	TRBD1	TRBV6-6	TRBJ1-4	TGTGCCAGCAGAGGGACAGGGGTTGGAAAACTGTTTTTT	CASRGTGVGKLFF
.	12	TRBD1	TRBV5-5	TRBJ2-1	TGTGCCAGCAGCGCAACACAGGGGCAGCAGTTCTTC	CASSATQGQQFF
.	14	.	TRBV2	TRBJ1-2	TGTGCCAGCAGCCAAAGGGGAACTAACTATGGCTACACCTTC	CASSQRGTNYGYTF
.	15	TRBD1	TRBV9	TRBJ2-7	TGTGCCAGCAGCGACCGGGACAGGGCAATCTACGAGCAGTACTTC	CASSDRDRAIYEQYF
.	14	.	TRBV11-2	TRBJ1-2	TGTGCCAGCAGCCTTCTAGAGGACACCTATGGCTACACCTTC	CASSLLEDTYGYTF
.	15	.	TRBV5-4	TRBJ2-2	TGTGCCAGCAGCTTGTTCGGGGTACAGAACGGGGAGCTGTTTTTT	CASSLFGVQNGELFF
once	17	.	TRBV9	TRBJ1-3	TGTGCCAGCAGCGTAGGGGCCGGACAGAGCTCTGGAAACACCATATATTTT	CASSVGAGQSSGNTIYF
.	13	.	TRBV29-1	TRBJ1-5	TGCAGCGTTGCGGCTTGGGGGGATCAGCCCCAGCATTTT	CSVAAWGDQPQHF
.	14	TRBD1	TRBV19	TRBJ2-1	TGTGCCAGTAGTACGAGGACAGGGTCGAATGAGCAGTTCTTC	CASSTRTGSNEQFF
.	17	TRBD2	TRBV11-3	TRBJ2-7	TGTGCCAGCAGCCGCGGGGGTAGCGGAGGCGCTACCTACGAGCAGTACTTC	CASSRGGSGGATYEQYF
.	20	.	TRBV10-3	TRBJ2-6	TGTGCCATCAGTGAAATCTTTTTGAGGGGCTCTGTCTCTGGGGCCAACGTCCTGACTTTC	CAISEIFLRGSVSGANVLTF
once	15	.	TRBV6-1	TRBJ2-5	TGTGCCAGCAGCGAATTGACAGGAGTCGGCGAGACCCAGTACTTC	CASSELTGVGETQYF
few	13	.	TRBV6-4	TRBJ1-5	TGTGCCAGCAGCTCAGGGTCCAATCAGCCCCAGCATTTT	CASSSGSNQPQHF
.	13	.	TRBV6-5	TRBJ1-4	TGTGCCAGCAGTTACTCACAGGGCGAAAAACTGTTTTTT	CASSYSQGEKLFF
.	11	TRBD1	TRBV30	TRBJ1-1	TGTGCCTGGCGGACAGGGGCTGAAGCTTTCTTT	CAWRTGAEAFF
.	16	.	TRBV27	TRBJ1-1	TGTGCCAGCAGCTTAAGTCGGGACACCCACAGGGAGGGAGCTTTCTTT	CASSLSRDTHREGAFF
.	16	.	TRBV6-5	TRBJ2-7	TGTGCCAGCAGTTACTCGGCAGGGATACACTCCTACGAGCAGTACTTC	CASSYSAGIHSYEQYF
.	15	.	TRBV7-8	TRBJ1-3	TGTGCCAGCAGCTTCCGGGGGGTGTCCGGAAACACCATATATTTT	CASSFRGVSGNTIYF
.	15	.	TRBV12-5	TRBJ1-5	TGTGCTAGTGGTTCAGGGTTGCCAGGCAATCAGCCCCAGCATTTT	CASGSGLPGNQPQHF
.	15	TRBD1	TRBV7-2	TRBJ2-7	TGTGCCAGCAGCTCCGGGACAGGGGGCCCCGACGAGCAGTACTTC	CASSSGTGGPDEQYF
.	14	.	TRBV2	TRBJ2-3	TGTGCCAGCAGTGAGGACGGGAGCACAGATACGCAGTATTTT	CASSEDGSTDTQYF
few	16	TRBD2	TRBV7-9	TRBJ2-4	TGTGCCAGCAGCTTAGGTAGAACCCCCGGGGGGAACATTCAGTACTTC	CASSLGRTPGGNIQYF
.	15	TRBD2	TRBV15	TRBJ2-1	TGTGCCACCAGCAGAGAAACTAGCGGGATTGGTGAGCAGTTCTTC	CATSRETSGIGEQFF
.	17	.	TRBV10-1	TRBJ2-2	TGCGCCAGCAGTGACCCGAACTCCCAAGAGAACACCGGGGAGCTGTTTTTT	CASSDPNSQENTGELFF
.	16	TRBD2	TRBV5-7	TRBJ2-7	TGTGCCAGCAGCTTGGACCCCGGACTAGCCTCCTACGAGCAGTACTTC	CASSLDPGLASYEQYF
.	15	TRBD1	TRBV19	TRBJ1-5	TGTGCCAGTAGCCGACAGGGCCAGAGCAATCAGCCCCAGCATTTT	CASSRQGQSNQPQHF
.	15	.	TRBV21-1	TRBJ1-5	TGTGCCAGCAGCAAAGGAGGCAGGGGACATCAGCCCCAGCATTTT	CASSKGGRGHQPQHF